These T cell receptor beta chains were read from a single sample in a study of shared clonotypes between healthy human individuals. The protocol was immunoSEQ multiplex PCR, while the TCRdb copy is restricted to in-frame clones and leaves out a portion. The sample gives about 2.4 million clones, 93% of which show up once; more than 0.35% is in the top ten. The sample consisted of naive CD4+ T cells from PBMCs. These receptors came from a man aged 18 to 29 in good health. Some clones in this sample may be carry-over from other donors' samples. Each CDR3 is given with its conserved first and last residue. The D gene is left open where the match is weak. Size is omitted from some rows. Given values are once, few, many or a class for expanded clones.

abundance: .; j_gene: TRBJ2-3; v_gene: TRBV7-9; d_gene: .; CDR3nt: TGTGCCAGCAGCTTAGGTGGTAGTCGCCGCGGTACGCAGTATTTT; CDR3aa: CASSLGGSRRGTQYF
abundance: .; j_gene: TRBJ2-5; v_gene: TRBV5-1; d_gene: .; CDR3nt: TGCGCCAGCAACCTCGAGGAGACCCAGTACTTC; CDR3aa: CASNLEETQYF
abundance: once; j_gene: TRBJ2-7; v_gene: TRBV6-1; d_gene: TRBD1; CDR3nt: TGTGCCAGCAACACGGGACAGGGAACCTACGAGCAGTACTTC; CDR3aa: CASNTGQGTYEQYF
abundance: .; j_gene: TRBJ2-5; v_gene: TRBV7-2; d_gene: .; CDR3nt: TGTGCCAGCAGCTTAAGCCCTACCCGGGGAGAGACCCAGTACTTC; CDR3aa: CASSLSPTRGETQYF
abundance: .; j_gene: TRBJ2-7; v_gene: TRBV29-1; d_gene: .; CDR3nt: TGCAGCGTTGTAAGTGTCAAACCCTACGAGCAGTACTTC; CDR3aa: CSVVSVKPYEQYF
abundance: .; j_gene: TRBJ2-7; v_gene: TRBV5-6; d_gene: .; CDR3nt: TGTGCCAGCAGCAGGCCAGGCTCCTACGAGCAGTACTTC; CDR3aa: CASSRPGSYEQYF
abundance: .; j_gene: TRBJ1-2; v_gene: TRBV5-4; d_gene: TRBD1; CDR3nt: TGTGCCAGCCTCAGGACAGGGGTGGGTGGCTACACCTTC; CDR3aa: CASLRTGVGGYTF
abundance: .; j_gene: TRBJ2-7; v_gene: TRBV19; d_gene: TRBD2; CDR3nt: TGTGCCAGTAGTATAGCCACTAGCGGCTTCTACGAGCAGTACTTC; CDR3aa: CASSIATSGFYEQYF
abundance: .; j_gene: TRBJ2-7; v_gene: TRBV7-2; d_gene: .; CDR3nt: TGTGCCAGCAGCTGGGGGGCAGGGGCCTACGAGCAGTACTTC; CDR3aa: CASSWGAGAYEQYF
abundance: .; j_gene: TRBJ2-7; v_gene: TRBV11-2; d_gene: TRBD2; CDR3nt: TGTGCCAGCAGCATGTCTAGCGGAAGTTCCTACGAGCAGTACTTC; CDR3aa: CASSMSSGSSYEQYF
abundance: few; j_gene: TRBJ1-1; v_gene: TRBV7-9; d_gene: TRBD1; CDR3nt: TGTGCCAGCAGCGCTACAGGGGATCGGGCTGAAGCTTTCTTT; CDR3aa: CASSATGDRAEAFF
abundance: .; j_gene: TRBJ1-1; v_gene: TRBV19; d_gene: TRBD1; CDR3nt: TGTGCCAGTAGTATAAGACAGGGGGCAGTGGGCACTGAAGCTTTCTTT; CDR3aa: CASSIRQGAVGTEAFF
abundance: .; j_gene: TRBJ2-1; v_gene: TRBV5-6; d_gene: .; CDR3nt: TGTGCCAGCAGCGAAGGGGAGCCCTACAATGAGCAGTTCTTC; CDR3aa: CASSEGEPYNEQFF
abundance: .; j_gene: TRBJ2-7; v_gene: TRBV29-1; d_gene: TRBD2; CDR3nt: TGCAGCGTTGAAGGACTAGCGAGAGGGTACGAGCAGTACTTC; CDR3aa: CSVEGLARGYEQYF
abundance: .; j_gene: TRBJ2-1; v_gene: TRBV19; d_gene: .; CDR3nt: TGTGCCAGTAGTATAGGCGGTCCGGGGTCCCATGAGCAGTTCTTC; CDR3aa: CASSIGGPGSHEQFF
abundance: .; j_gene: TRBJ1-3; v_gene: TRBV25-1; d_gene: .; CDR3nt: TGTGCCAGCAGTGATTCCGCACTCGGGGGGTACACCATATATTTT; CDR3aa: CASSDSALGGYTIYF
abundance: .; j_gene: TRBJ2-3; v_gene: TRBV7-8; d_gene: .; CDR3nt: TGTGCCAGCGGGGATGGAGCTTACGATACGCAGTATTTT; CDR3aa: CASGDGAYDTQYF
abundance: .; j_gene: TRBJ2-4; v_gene: TRBV4-3; d_gene: TRBD2; CDR3nt: TGCGCCAGCAGCCAAACTAGCGGGAGGACCAAAAACATTCAGTACTTC; CDR3aa: CASSQTSGRTKNIQYF
abundance: .; j_gene: TRBJ1-1; v_gene: TRBV7-3; d_gene: .; CDR3nt: TGTGCCAGCAGCTTATCAAGGACCGGGGCTGAAGCTTTCTTT; CDR3aa: CASSLSRTGAEAFF
abundance: .; j_gene: TRBJ2-3; v_gene: TRBV4-3; d_gene: .; CDR3nt: TGCGCCAGCAGCCAAGGTGGGCCCACCACAGATACGCAGTATTTT; CDR3aa: CASSQGGPTTDTQYF
abundance: .; j_gene: TRBJ2-4; v_gene: TRBV19; d_gene: TRBD1; CDR3nt: TGTGCCAGTAGTGGAAGGGACAGCTTAGCCAAAAACATTCAGTACTTC; CDR3aa: CASSGRDSLAKNIQYF
abundance: .; j_gene: TRBJ2-7; v_gene: TRBV5-1; d_gene: .; CDR3nt: TGCGCCAGCAGCTTTCAAGCGGCCTCCTACGAGCAGTACTTC; CDR3aa: CASSFQAASYEQYF
abundance: .; j_gene: TRBJ1-2; v_gene: TRBV30; d_gene: TRBD1; CDR3nt: TGTGCCTGGAGTCCCAGGGGGGACTATGGCTACACCTTC; CDR3aa: CAWSPRGDYGYTF
abundance: .; j_gene: TRBJ2-7; v_gene: TRBV29-1; d_gene: .; CDR3nt: TGCAGCGCTGGGGTAAGCGGATCCTACGAGCAGTACTTC; CDR3aa: CSAGVSGSYEQYF
abundance: once; j_gene: TRBJ2-7; v_gene: TRBV11-2; d_gene: .; CDR3nt: TGTGCCAGCAGCCATTTTGGGGAGCAGTACTTC; CDR3aa: CASSHFGEQYF
abundance: .; j_gene: TRBJ2-1; v_gene: TRBV11-3; d_gene: .; CDR3nt: TGTGCCAGCAGCTCCTCGGGCCGGAGCTCCTACAATGAGCAGTTCTTC; CDR3aa: CASSSSGRSSYNEQFF
abundance: .; j_gene: TRBJ2-7; v_gene: TRBV5-4; d_gene: .; CDR3nt: TGTGCCAGCAGCCGCCGGGACCGCTCGTACGAGCAGTACTTC; CDR3aa: CASSRRDRSYEQYF
abundance: once; j_gene: TRBJ2-1; v_gene: TRBV10-3; d_gene: TRBD2; CDR3nt: TGTGCCATCAGAGAGCGGGGTGAGCAGTTCTTC; CDR3aa: CAIRERGEQFF
abundance: .; j_gene: TRBJ2-5; v_gene: TRBV28; d_gene: .; CDR3nt: TGTGCCAGCAGTTCCCCGGAACAAGAGACCCAGTACTTC; CDR3aa: CASSSPEQETQYF
abundance: .; j_gene: TRBJ2-3; v_gene: TRBV29-1; d_gene: TRBD1; CDR3nt: TGCAGCGTACACAGGGGGCGATCAGATACGCAGTATTTT; CDR3aa: CSVHRGRSDTQYF
abundance: .; j_gene: TRBJ2-7; v_gene: TRBV28; d_gene: TRBD2; CDR3nt: TGTGCCAGCAGTTCTCCCGGACTAGCGGGCCCCCTTCCCTACGAGCAGTACTTC; CDR3aa: CASSSPGLAGPLPYEQYF
abundance: .; j_gene: TRBJ2-7; v_gene: TRBV28; d_gene: .; CDR3nt: TGTGCCAGCAGTTCCACGAGGGGAGTAAGCGAGCAGTACTTC; CDR3aa: CASSSTRGVSEQYF
abundance: .; j_gene: TRBJ2-1; v_gene: TRBV4-1; d_gene: .; CDR3nt: TGCGCCAGCAGCCAAGATCGTGGGGAAGGCTCCTACAATGAGCAGTTCTTC; CDR3aa: CASSQDRGEGSYNEQFF
abundance: .; j_gene: TRBJ2-2; v_gene: TRBV18; d_gene: TRBD1; CDR3nt: TGTGCCAGCTCACCACAACAGGGGGACACCGGGGAGCTGTTTTTT; CDR3aa: CASSPQQGDTGELFF
abundance: .; j_gene: TRBJ2-7; v_gene: TRBV5-3; d_gene: .; CDR3nt: TGTGCCAGAAGCTTGAGTAAGCGAACCTTAAGGAGGGAGCAGTACTTC; CDR3aa: CARSLSKRTLRREQYF
abundance: .; j_gene: TRBJ1-3; v_gene: TRBV6-1; d_gene: .; CDR3nt: TGTGCCAGCAGCCCCGTCCCCTCTGGAAACACCATATATTTT; CDR3aa: CASSPVPSGNTIYF
abundance: once; j_gene: TRBJ1-2; v_gene: TRBV30; d_gene: TRBD1; CDR3nt: TGTGCCTGGACCCTAACAGGGGCTCCTTGGGGCTACACCTTC; CDR3aa: CAWTLTGAPWGYTF
abundance: .; j_gene: TRBJ2-7; v_gene: TRBV15; d_gene: .; CDR3nt: TGTGCCACCAGCAGCGGGGCGGGCTCCTACGAGCAGTACTTC; CDR3aa: CATSSGAGSYEQYF
abundance: .; j_gene: TRBJ2-3; v_gene: TRBV7-8; d_gene: .; CDR3nt: TGTGCCAGCAGCCTCATCCGGCAAAGCACAGATACGCAGTATTTT; CDR3aa: CASSLIRQSTDTQYF
abundance: .; j_gene: TRBJ2-2; v_gene: TRBV5-8; d_gene: .; CDR3nt: TGTGCCAGCAGCTTGTGGGGTTTTGACACCGGGGAGCTGTTTTTT; CDR3aa: CASSLWGFDTGELFF
abundance: .; j_gene: TRBJ2-7; v_gene: TRBV27; d_gene: TRBD2; CDR3nt: TGTGCCAGCAGTTTTCAGCGGGAGGCCTACGAGCAGTACTTC; CDR3aa: CASSFQREAYEQYF
abundance: .; j_gene: TRBJ2-7; v_gene: TRBV25-1; d_gene: .; CDR3nt: TGTGCCAGCAGACCAGGGCTCGGGGCCCACTCCTACGAGCAGTACTTC; CDR3aa: CASRPGLGAHSYEQYF
abundance: .; j_gene: TRBJ2-6; v_gene: TRBV5-8; d_gene: .; CDR3nt: TGTGCCAGCAGCTTGGCCTGGAGCACTGGGGCCAACGTCCTGACTTTC; CDR3aa: CASSLAWSTGANVLTF
abundance: .; j_gene: TRBJ1-1; v_gene: TRBV27; d_gene: .; CDR3nt: TGTGCCAGCTATTCAGGGAGGGGCATTGGGCATACTGAAGCTTTCTTT; CDR3aa: CASYSGRGIGHTEAFF
abundance: .; j_gene: TRBJ2-5; v_gene: TRBV7-2; d_gene: .; CDR3nt: TGTGCCAGCAGCTTAGTAGGAGAGACCCAGTACTTC; CDR3aa: CASSLVGETQYF
abundance: once; j_gene: TRBJ1-2; v_gene: TRBV28; d_gene: .; CDR3nt: TGTGCCAGCAGTTTCGCAGGGATCATTGGCTACACCTTC; CDR3aa: CASSFAGIIGYTF
abundance: .; j_gene: TRBJ2-3; v_gene: TRBV9; d_gene: .; CDR3nt: TGTGCCAGCAGCGTAGTTCCCAGTAGCACAGATACGCAGTATTTT; CDR3aa: CASSVVPSSTDTQYF